This passage covers 27 T cell receptor beta chains from one sample sequenced in a study of T cells after posttransplantation cyclophosphamide. TCRdb's copy holds only in-frame clones and misses some; the assay was immunoSEQ multiplex PCR. The repertoire holds about 5,400 clones, with 90% to 95% as singletons. Sequencing was carried out using CD4+ T cells sorted from bone marrow. The source of these receptors is a woman aged 55-70 years in good health, CMV-negative, and a related stem cell transplant donor.

The chain recombines TRBV28 with TRBJ2-7, with D uncertain. Germline V gene lookup returns CDR1 MDHEN and CDR2 SYDVKM. V dropped 2 bases and J dropped 2 bases, with 10 bases sitting between them. This CDR3 is 14 amino acids long. In DNA form, the CDR3 reads TGTGCCAGCAGTTTAGAACCCGCGGCCTACGAGCAGTACGTC. Translating it yields CASSLEPAAYEQYV.

The genes are TRBV6-1 and TRBJ2-3; D might be TRBD1 (6 bases). The germline CDR1 and CDR2 sequences are MNHNS and SASEGT. V was shortened by 6 bases and J by 6 bases, with 10 bases between the two germline ends. CDR3 length: 12 residues. The CDR3: CASSVDRDTQYF. CDR3 bases: TGTGCCAGCAGCGTTGACAGGGATACGCAGTATTTT.

The sample holds one count of this clone. The chain is built from TRBV28 and TRBJ1-3; D unresolved. Germline values: CDR1 MDHEN, CDR2 SYDVKM. The CDR3 runs to 11 residues. The V end was cut by 10 bases, the J end by 4 bases, with 8 bases between. The CDR3 DNA follows: TGTGCCACTACAGAGGGAAACACCATATATTTT. Its translation: CATTEGNTIYF.

The chain combines TRBV28 with TRBJ2-3; D might be TRBD1 (6 bases). The CDR3 is 12 residues long. Trimming shortened V by 6 bases and J by 8 bases, and 12 bases separated the two germline ends. Per germline, CDR1 MDHEN and CDR2 SYDVKM. The DNA for the CDR3 is TGTGCCAGCAGCCCGCTAGGGGGTACGCAGTATTTT. It encodes CASSPLGGTQYF. Based on the CDR3 plus reference TRBV28 and TRBJ2-3, the full variable domain is DVKVTQSSRYLVKRTGEKVFLECVQDMDHENMFWYRQDPGLGLRLIYFSYDVKMKEKGDIPEGYSVSREKKERFSLILESASTNQTSMYLCASSPLGGTQYFGPGTRLTVL.

This chain links TRBV20-1 with TRBJ2-2; TRBD1 is a possible D gene (5 bases). Germline V lookup: CDR1 DFQATT, CDR2 SNEGSKA (reference sequence). The CDR3 has 11 residues. V lost 3 bases and J 7 bases, leaving 6 bases between the germline ends. The CDR3, as DNA: TGCAGTGCTAGGGGGCACGGGGAGCTGTTTTTT. It yields the protein CSARGHGELFF.

The J gene is TRBJ1-3, the V gene TRBV28; TRBD1 matches at 8 bases. V lost 6 bases, J lost 0 bases, and 7 bases stayed unmatched. Germline CDR1 reads MDHEN; CDR2 reads SYDVKM. This CDR3 has 16 amino acids. In DNA, the CDR3 is TGTGCCAGCAGCCACGGACAGGGAGGCTCTGGAAACACCATATATTTT. Translated: CASSHGQGGSGNTIYF.

The gene calls are TRBV7-8 and TRBJ1-2; 7 nucleotides agree with TRBD1. The length of the CDR3 is 13 residues. Trimming at V came to 5 bases and at J to 10 bases, leaving 10 bases not matched to a gene. The germline CDR1 and CDR2 sequences are SGHVS and FQNEAQ. CDR3 DNA sequence: TGTGCCAGCAGCCCAGGAGGGACAGAGCACTACACCTTC. Protein product: CASSPGGTEHYTF.

The gene calls are TRBV5-4 and TRBJ2-5; TRBD2 agrees at 15 bases. The trim removed 4 bases at V and 1 base at J, leaving 2 bases unmatched. This CDR3 region has 16 residues. The germline V gene encodes CDR1 SGHNT and CDR2 YYREEE (reference sequence). DNA for the CDR3: TGTGCCAGCAGCCTGGGACTAGCGGGGGGCCAAGAGACCCAGTACTTC. Protein product: CASSLGLAGGQETQYF.

The J gene is TRBJ2-5, the V gene TRBV11-2; weak D call: TRBD1 (6 bases). Trimming took 5 bases from V and 1 from J, leaving 11 bases between them. This CDR3 spans 14 amino acids. Germline CDR1 reads SGHAT; CDR2 reads FQNNGV. The CDR3 sequence is CASSPGHTQETQYF. In DNA, the CDR3 is TGTGCCAGCAGCCCGGGACACACCCAAGAGACCCAGTACTTC.

The V gene is TRBV19, the J gene TRBJ1-5; D is unresolved. The V and J ends lost 11 bases and 1 base respectively, with 18 bases between them. Per germline, CDR1 LNHDA and CDR2 SQIVND (reference sequence). This CDR3 comprises 15 residues. This CDR3 reads CASRSTPQSNQPQHF. The CDR3 nucleotides read TGTGCCTCCAGATCCACCCCACAGAGCAATCAGCCCCAGCATTTT.

This clone was observed once. CDR3: CATSRGSGGRELFF. The CDR3 nucleotides are TGTGCCACCTCACGTGGTAGCGGGGGGAGGGAGCTGTTTTTT. The V call is TRBV28, the J call TRBJ2-2, with 10 bases lining up with TRBD2. V shed 10 bases, J shed 9 bases, and the junction held 11 bases outside the gene matches. Germline V lookup: CDR1 MDHEN, CDR2 SYDVKM. The CDR3 totals 14 residues. Using reference TRBV28 and TRBJ2-2 for the parts outside the CDR3, the full variable domain is DVKVTQSSRYLVKRTGEKVFLECVQDMDHENMFWYRQDPGLGLRLIYFSYDVKMKEKGDIPEGYSVSREKKERFSLILESASTNQTSMYLCATSRGSGGRELFFGEGSRLTVL.

J is TRBJ1-1 and V is TRBV6-5; 8 bases are a match to TRBD1. The germline gives CDR1 MNHEY, CDR2 SVGAGI. CDR3 size: 14 residues. Trimming at V came to 4 bases and at J to 0 bases, leaving 1 base not matched to a gene. CDR3 sequence (DNA): TGTGCCAGCAGTTTGGACAGGGTGAACACTGAAGCTTTCTTT. Its protein product is CASSLDRVNTEAFF.

The chain employs TRBV9 and TRBJ2-3; no reliable D call. V was shortened by 0 bases and J by 0 bases, with 5 bases between the two germline ends. Per germline, CDR1 SGDLS and CDR2 YYNGEE. This CDR3 is built from 14 residues. The CDR3 protein is CASSVGTSTDTQYF. DNA of the CDR3: TGTGCCAGCAGCGTAGGAACTAGCACAGATACGCAGTATTTT.

J is TRBJ1-6 and V is TRBV6-6; 9 nucleotides match TRBD1. The V gene's germline CDR1 is MNHNY and CDR2 SVGAGI (reference sequence). CDR3 length: 15 amino acids. The ends lost 6 bases at V and 10 bases at J; junction bases unmatched: 10. CDR3 amino acids: CASRPTGGEGSPLHF. The CDR3 DNA reads TGTGCCAGCAGACCCACAGGGGGCGAAGGGTCACCCCTCCACTTT.

The chain combines TRBV9 with TRBJ2-5, with 8 bases fitting TRBD2. Looked up from germline, CDR1 is SGDLS and CDR2 is YYNGEE. The CDR3 consists of 16 residues. V shed 1 base, J shed 1 base, and the junction held 6 bases outside the gene matches. CDR3 region: CASSVSGGGLQETQYF. In DNA form, the CDR3 reads TGTGCCAGCAGCGTATCAGGCGGGGGGCTCCAAGAGACCCAGTACTTC.

This chain joins TRBV28 and TRBJ1-4, with a possible D match to TRBD1 (5 bases). The CDR3 extends over 16 amino acids. Trimming removed 2 bases from V and 5 bases from J, with 15 bases in between. CDR1 is MDHEN, CDR2 SYDVKM, per germline. The CDR3 reads CASSLRGAGLNEKLFF. The CDR3, as DNA: TGTGCCAGCAGTTTAAGGGGAGCAGGACTAAATGAAAAACTGTTTTTT. The full variable domain, in which reference TRBV28 and TRBJ1-4 provide the parts outside the CDR3, is DVKVTQSSRYLVKRTGEKVFLECVQDMDHENMFWYRQDPGLGLRLIYFSYDVKMKEKGDIPEGYSVSREKKERFSLILESASTNQTSMYLCASSLRGAGLNEKLFFGSGTQLSVL.

The chain combines TRBV25-1 with TRBJ1-5; D is possibly TRBD1 (5 bases). V gave up 4 bases and J gave up 2 bases, with 6 bases separating them. Germline V gives CDR1 MGHDK, CDR2 SYGVNS. The CDR3 runs to 13 residues. This CDR3 is CASSVGGNQPQHF. CDR3 nucleotide sequence: TGTGCCAGCAGTGTAGGGGGCAATCAGCCCCAGCATTTT.

The chain combines TRBV7-2 with TRBJ1-5; 7 bases map to TRBD1. CDR1 is SGHTA and CDR2 is FQGNSA in the germline V gene. The CDR3 extends over 15 amino acids. Trimming took 4 bases from V and 4 from J; bases not matched to a gene: 7. The CDR3 nucleotides read TGTGCCAGCAGCTCGCACCGGGACAGAAATCAGCCCCAGCATTTT. This translates into CASSSHRDRNQPQHF.

This chain connects TRBV27 to TRBJ1-6; weak D call: TRBD1 (6 bases). CDR1 is MNHEY, CDR2 SMNVEV, per germline (reference sequence). The length of the CDR3 is 14 residues. V was clipped by 8 bases and J by 10 bases, with 18 bases between them. DNA for the CDR3: TGTGCCAGCGGGGGCCCCTTGGGTACATCACCCCTCCACTTT. Its protein product is CASGGPLGTSPLHF.

V is TRBV19 and J is TRBJ2-2, with 8 positions matching TRBD1. The CDR3 length is 14 residues. Looked up from germline, CDR1 is LNHDA and CDR2 is SQIVND (reference sequence). J gave up 5 bases and V 6 bases, and 5 bases lay outside the gene matches. The CDR3: CASRIDRGTGELFF. The CDR3 DNA reads TGTGCCAGTAGGATTGACAGGGGAACCGGGGAGCTGTTTTTT. Based on the CDR3 plus reference TRBV19 and TRBJ2-2, the full variable domain is DGGITQSPKYLFRKEGQNVTLSCEQNLNHDAMYWYRQDPGQGLRLIYYSQIVNDFQKGDIAEGYSVSREKKESFPLTVTSAQKNPTAFYLCASRIDRGTGELFFGEGSRLTVL.

The rearrangement joins TRBV4-3 to TRBJ2-2; tentative D call: TRBD1 (5 bases). V shed 0 bases and J shed 0 bases, with 17 bases lying between them. CDR1 LGHNA and CDR2 YSLEER come from the germline V gene. This CDR3 comprises 19 residues. The CDR3 nucleotides read TGCGCCAGCAGCCAAGATAGAGTTAGGGGAATATCGAACACCGGGGAGCTGTTTTTT. This encodes CASSQDRVRGISNTGELFF.

The chain links TRBV19 to TRBJ1-1; perhaps TRBD1 as D (5 bases). The V end lost 9 bases, the J end lost 5 bases, and 10 bases lay between the germline ends. Germline-derived CDR1 and CDR2 are LNHDA and SQIVND (reference sequence). The CDR3 is 11 residues long. The DNA for the CDR3 is TGTGCCAGCCAGGGTGGTACTGAAGCTTTCTTT. Protein sequence: CASQGGTEAFF.

Points on this clone: Other DNA sequences in the sample encode the same CDR3. The chain recombines TRBV9 with TRBJ1-6, with TRBD1 matching over 10 bases. The V segment lost 4 bases and the J segment 5 bases; nucleotides outside the gene matches: 6. The CDR3 spans 16 residues. From germline, CDR1 is SGDLS and CDR2 YYNGEE. CDR3 sequence: CASSTGTGANNSPLHF. The CDR3 DNA reads as TGTGCCAGCAGCACCGGGACAGGGGCTAATAATTCACCCCTCCACTTT. Filled out from reference TRBV9 and TRBJ1-6, the complete variable domain reads DSGVTQTPKHLITATGQRVTLRCSPRSGDLSVYWYQQSLDQGLQFLIQYYNGEERAKGNILERFSAQQFPDLHSELNLSSLELGDSALYFCASSTGTGANNSPLHFGNGTRLTVT.

The chain employs TRBV11-2 and TRBJ1-2; 9 nucleotides align to TRBD1. The CDR3 totals 15 residues. Germline loops: CDR1 SGHAT, CDR2 FQNNGV. J gave up 4 bases and V 5 bases, and 8 bases lay outside the gene matches. As DNA, the CDR3 is TGTGCCAGCAGCGCCTCGGACAGGGGCACCTATGGCTACACCTTC. This codes for CASSASDRGTYGYTF. Full variable domain (remainder filled in from reference TRBV11-2 and TRBJ1-2): EAGVAQSPRYKIIEKRQSVAFWCNPISGHATLYWYQQILGQGPKLLIQFQNNGVVDDSQLPKDRFSAERLKGVDSTLKIQPAKLEDSAVYLCASSASDRGTYGYTFGSGTRLTVV.

The gene calls are TRBV9 and TRBJ1-6; no reliable D call. This CDR3 contains 18 residues. The germline V gene has CDR1 SGDLS and CDR2 YYNGEE. Trimming pared 4 bases from V and 0 bases from J, leaving 17 bases between. Written as DNA, the CDR3 is TGTGCCAGCAGCCCCCGGGGTTTAGAGAGCTCCTATAATTCACCCCTCCACTTT. This encodes CASSPRGLESSYNSPLHF.

This clone was seen a single time. The chain links TRBV6-5 to TRBJ2-1; 7 bases are a match to TRBD1. CDR3 length equals 14 residues. Unmatched junction bases numbered 10, after V lost 6 bases and J lost 8 bases. Germline V gene data show CDR1 as MNHEY and CDR2 as SVGAGI. The CDR3 spells CASSNRGISDEQFF. In DNA, the CDR3 is TGTGCCAGCAGCAACAGGGGAATCAGCGATGAGCAGTTCTTC.

This clone was seen a single time. V is TRBV6-5 and J is TRBJ2-7, with 9 bases matching TRBD2. The CDR3 sequence is 15 residues long. With 6 bases clipped from V and 0 bases from J, the junction kept 6 bases outside the gene matches. The germline CDR1 and CDR2 sequences are MNHEY and SVGAGI. The DNA of the CDR3 is TGTGCCAGCAGGAGACTAGCGGAGCTCTCCTACGAGCAGTACGTC. It codes for CASRRLAELSYEQYV.